Below, 9 T cell receptor beta chains from the same sample are listed, as sequenced in a study of OX40 agonist ivuxolimab in advanced cancers. Data came from immunoSEQ multiplex PCR; TCRdb stores just in-frame clones and leaves some out. Of 60,000 to 100,000 clones in the sample, about 80% were seen once. This material consisted of CD4+ or CD8+ T cells sorted from blood, taken in a trial of the OX40 agonist ivuxolimab. All receptors derive from an adult with an advanced solid tumor such as melanoma, head and neck, liver or kidney cancer.

The chain carries TRBV19 and TRBJ2-5, with 7 nucleotides matching TRBD2. Germline CDR1 is LNHDA and CDR2 is SQIVND (reference sequence). The junction had 5 bases not matched to a gene; V was cut back by 5 bases and J by 2 bases. This CDR3 contains 14 residues. The DNA of the CDR3 is TGTGCCAGTAGTCGGGAGGACAAACAAGAGACCCAGTACTTC. Its protein is CASSREDKQETQYF.

This clone showed up just a few times. The J gene is TRBJ1-5, the V gene TRBV7-9; D is perhaps TRBD1 (5 bases). The CDR3 is made up of 15 amino acids. Germline-derived CDR1 and CDR2 are SEHNR and FQNEAQ (reference sequence). The ends were cut back, 3 bases at V and 0 bases at J, with 9 bases in the middle. The CDR3 DNA reads as TGTGCCAGCAGCTTCTCAGGGAATAGCAATCAGCCCCAGCATTTT. Its protein is CASSFSGNSNQPQHF.

V and J are TRBV4-3 and TRBJ1-2; tentatively, D is TRBD1 (6 bases). CDR3 length: 17 amino acids. Per germline, CDR1 LGHNA and CDR2 YSLEER. The V gene lost 1 base and the J gene lost 2 bases, with 17 bases spanning the gap. The CDR3 loop reads CASSQGGWAGVNYGYTF. Written as DNA, the CDR3 is TGCGCCAGCAGCCAAGGAGGTTGGGCAGGGGTAAACTATGGCTACACCTTC.

This sequence joins TRBV7-2 and TRBJ2-3; D is uncertain. CDR3 length equals 16 residues. Between the trimmed V and J ends, which lost 0 bases and 1 base, there was a span of 11 bases. CDR1 is SGHTA, CDR2 FQGNSA, per germline. This chain's CDR3 is CASSLALMVGTDTQYF. The CDR3 DNA sequence: TGTGCCAGCAGCTTAGCGCTAATGGTTGGCACAGATACGCAGTATTTT. Using reference TRBV7-2 and TRBJ2-3 for the parts outside the CDR3, the full variable domain is GAGVSQSPSNKVTEKGKDVELRCDPISGHTALYWYRQSLGQGLEFLIYFQGNSAPDKSGLPSDRFSAERTGGSVSTLTIQRTQQEDSAVYLCASSLALMVGTDTQYFGPGTRLTVL.

The table lists this clone with a few counts. The chain combines TRBV30 with TRBJ2-3; 7 nucleotides line up with TRBD2. V lost 2 bases to trimming and J lost 2 bases; unmatched junction nucleotides: 7. CDR1 GTSNPN and CDR2 SVGIG come from the germline V gene (reference sequence). The CDR3 is 15 residues long. The CDR3 DNA reads as TGTGCCTGGAGTAAAGGGCTAGCGGCCACAGATACGCAGTATTTT. Encoded protein: CAWSKGLAATDTQYF.

J is TRBJ2-2 and V is TRBV7-9, with D tentatively TRBD1 (6 bases). This CDR3 is 13 amino acids long. Per the germline V gene, CDR1 is SEHNR and CDR2 is FQNEAQ (reference sequence). V lost 3 bases and J lost 12, with 14 bases in between. The CDR3 is CASSLAIRGQLFF. CDR3 nucleotides: TGTGCCAGCAGCTTGGCTATCAGGGGACAGCTGTTTTTT.

This chain joins TRBV19 and TRBJ1-5, with D perhaps matching TRBD1 (6 bases). V was clipped by 4 bases and J by 7 bases, with 11 bases between them. CDR3 size: 13 residues. Looked up from germline, CDR1 is LNHDA and CDR2 is SQIVND (reference sequence). CDR3 sequence: CASSTLGGQPQHF. The CDR3 region has the DNA TGTGCCAGTAGTACCCTTGGGGGCCAGCCCCAGCATTTT.

The chain is built from TRBV30 and TRBJ1-2; D gene ambiguous. The CDR3 has 11 residues. CDR1 and CDR2 (germline): GTSNPN, SVGIG (reference sequence). Trimming pared 5 bases from V and 1 base from J, leaving 5 bases between. The CDR3 reads CAWGNNYGYTF. CDR3 bases: TGTGCCTGGGGAAATAACTATGGCTACACCTTC.

The rearrangement uses TRBV4-3 and TRBJ1-4; D perhaps matches TRBD1 (5 bases). The germline V gene has CDR1 LGHNA and CDR2 YSLEER. V dropped 0 bases and J dropped 7 bases, with 9 bases sitting between them. The CDR3 is 14 amino acids. CDR3 sequence reads: CASSQENGGEKLFF. Written as DNA, the CDR3 is TGCGCCAGCAGCCAAGAGAATGGGGGTGAAAAACTGTTTTTT.